These 32 T cell receptor beta chains originate from one sample sequenced in a study of cytomegalovirus exposure and HLA in healthy donors. With 60 Vbeta and 13 Jbeta primers, the PCR was carried out. This table comes from immunoSEQ multiplex PCR, and its TCRdb copy is limited to in-frame clones, with some not included. The sample carries about 150,000 clones, approximately 80% recorded once. Sequenced input: PBMCs. All receptors come from a woman aged 40 to 55 in good health and CMV-seropositive.

The chain combines TRBV7-9 with TRBJ2-1; 8 nucleotides align to TRBD2. With V trimmed by 8 bases and J by 7 bases, 10 bases remained unmatched. Germline lookup yields CDR1 SEHNR and CDR2 FQNEAQ (reference sequence). The CDR3 has 14 residues. CDR3 loop: CASRAAGAENEQFF. Here the CDR3 DNA reads TGTGCCAGCCGTGCAGCGGGAGCTGAAAATGAGCAGTTCTTC. Filled out from reference TRBV7-9 and TRBJ2-1, the complete variable domain reads DTGVSQNPRHKITKRGQNVTFRCDPISEHNRLYWYRQTLGQGPEFLTYFQNEAQLEKSRLLSDRFSAERPKGSFSTLEIQRTEQGDSAMYLCASRAAGAENEQFFGPGTRLTVL.

V is TRBV2 and J is TRBJ1-1; the match to TRBD1 covers 9 bases. V lost 5 bases to trimming and J lost 5 bases; unmatched junction nucleotides: 6. From germline, CDR1 is SNHLY and CDR2 FYNNEI. The CDR3 covers 14 residues. Here the CDR3 reads CASSTGQGNTEAFF. DNA for the CDR3: TGTGCCAGCAGTACAGGACAGGGGAATACTGAAGCTTTCTTT.

V gene TRBV7-7 combines with J gene TRBJ2-3; 7 nucleotides agree with TRBD2. Germline V gene data show CDR1 as SSHAT and CDR2 as FNYEAQ (reference sequence). CDR3 length: 16 residues. Unmatched junction bases numbered 9, after V lost 1 base and J lost 5 bases. The CDR3 bases are TGTGCCAGCAGCTTAGGTCCTACCTCTAGCGGAGATACGCAGTATTTT. It yields the protein CASSLGPTSSGDTQYF.

The chain joins TRBV28 to TRBJ1-1; a possible D gene is TRBD1 (5 bases). Germline V lookup: CDR1 MDHEN, CDR2 SYDVKM. The CDR3 is 14 amino acids. The germline V and J ends were trimmed by 3 bases and 4 bases, with 12 bases remaining between them. The CDR3 DNA reads as TGTGCCAGCAGTTTCCGGGCAGGGCCCACTGAAGCTTTCTTT. This sequence encodes CASSFRAGPTEAFF.

This sequence joins TRBV4-1 and TRBJ2-7; 7 bases line up with TRBD2. Trimming cost V 3 bases and J 2 bases; bases outside gene matches: 10. The V gene's germline CDR1 is MGHRA and CDR2 YSYEKL. The CDR3 runs 16 residues. CDR3 in DNA: TGCGCCAGCAGCCAGATTCCGGCTAGCGGAACCTACGAGCAGTACTTC. The encoded protein is CASSQIPASGTYEQYF.

The rearrangement links TRBV7-8 to TRBJ2-1; 11 nucleotides match TRBD2. The CDR3 has 16 residues. Trimming took 5 bases from V and 5 from J; bases not matched to a gene: 8. CDR1 and CDR2 (germline): SGHVS, FQNEAQ. The CDR3 sequence: CASSPLSGRGNNEQFF. The CDR3 DNA reads as TGTGCCAGCAGCCCCCTTAGCGGGAGGGGAAACAATGAGCAGTTCTTC.

The chain carries TRBV5-1 and TRBJ2-5; 10 bases map to TRBD1. The CDR3 consists of 12 residues. Germline CDR1 SGHRS, CDR2 YFSETQ. Unmatched junction bases numbered 2, after V lost 3 bases and J lost 9 bases. CDR3 residues: CASSWTGGPQYF. The CDR3 DNA reads TGCGCCAGCAGCTGGACAGGGGGTCCCCAGTACTTC. Together with reference TRBV5-1 and TRBJ2-5, the CDR3 gives the full variable domain: KAGVTQTPRYLIKTRGQQVTLSCSPISGHRSVSWYQQTPGQGLQFLFEYFSETQRNKGNFPGRFSGRQFSNSRSEMNVSTLELGDSALYLCASSWTGGPQYFGPGTRLLVL.

V usage is TRBV7-6 and J usage is TRBJ2-7; TRBD2 matches 11 bases. The CDR3 is made up of 18 amino acids. Germline CDR1 and CDR2: SGHVS and FNYEAQ. V lost 6 bases and J lost 4; bases outside the gene matches: 17. This CDR3 is CASSHGGLAGSRPYEQYF. The CDR3 DNA is TGTGCCAGCAGTCACGGTGGACTAGCGGGTAGTAGACCTTACGAGCAGTACTTC.

The rearrangement joins TRBV29-1 to TRBJ2-1; 11 positions match TRBD1. The CDR3 sequence is 15 residues long. The germline V gene has CDR1 SQVTM and CDR2 ANQGSEA. V was clipped by 6 bases and J by 3 bases; unmatched bases: 7. CDR3 loop: CSVEKDRGHYNEQFF. The CDR3 nucleotides read TGCAGCGTGGAAAAGGACAGGGGGCACTACAATGAGCAGTTCTTC.

The chain combines TRBV5-5 with TRBJ1-1, with D unclear. CDR1 is SGHKS, CDR2 YYEKEE, per germline (reference sequence). The CDR3 covers 13 residues. Trimming took 4 bases from V and 1 from J, leaving 8 bases between them. CDR3 in amino acids: CASSQYKNTEAFF. The CDR3 DNA sequence: TGTGCCAGCAGCCAGTACAAGAACACTGAAGCTTTCTTT.

The V call is TRBV11-2, the J call TRBJ2-2; 9 bases map to TRBD1. This CDR3 contains 15 residues. The germline CDR1 and CDR2 sequences are SGHAT and FQNNGV. Losses at the gene ends were 3 bases for V and 5 bases for J; bases not matched to a gene: 4. CDR3: CASSFGTGLTGELFF. CDR3 coding DNA: TGTGCCAGCAGCTTCGGGACAGGGCTGACCGGGGAGCTGTTTTTT.

The genes are TRBV7-8 and TRBJ2-7; the match to TRBD1 covers 8 bases. The CDR3 loop spans 15 amino acids. The germline gives CDR1 SGHVS, CDR2 FQNEAQ. V dropped 1 base and J dropped 3; count of bases not matched to a gene: 5. The CDR3 loop reads CASSLESTGGYEQYF. The CDR3 coding sequence is TGTGCCAGCAGCTTAGAAAGCACAGGGGGCTACGAGCAGTACTTC.

This sequence joins TRBV9 and TRBJ2-5; 11 bases match TRBD2. The CDR3 sequence is 16 residues long. Per germline, CDR1 SGDLS and CDR2 YYNGEE. V trimming: 0 bases; J trimming: 3 bases; junction bases outside the gene matches: 4. The DNA for the CDR3 is TGTGCCAGCAGCGTAGGACTAGCGGGATTCGAAGAGACCCAGTACTTC. It translates to CASSVGLAGFEETQYF.

A single count supports this clone. The chain carries TRBV2 and TRBJ2-1; tentative D call: TRBD1 (6 bases). This CDR3 comprises 13 residues. Germline CDR1 is SNHLY and CDR2 is FYNNEI. With 5 bases removed from V and 4 bases from J, the gap between germline ends came to 9 bases. The CDR3 DNA reads TGTGCCAGCAGTCGGACAGAGTACAATGAGCAGTTCTTC. Protein sequence: CASSRTEYNEQFF.

V is TRBV7-8 and J is TRBJ2-1, with 10 bases aligning to TRBD2. The germline V gene has CDR1 SGHVS and CDR2 FQNEAQ. V trimming: 5 bases; J trimming: 6 bases; junction bases outside the gene matches: 7. This CDR3 comprises 15 residues. The CDR3 coding sequence is TGTGCCAGCAGCCAAACCCTAGCGGGGGCCAATGAGCAGTTCTTC. Translation: CASSQTLAGANEQFF.

CDR3 nucleotides: TGTGCCAGCAGCATGGGACTACAGTACTTC. Translated, it gives CASSMGLQYF. The chain combines TRBV27 with TRBJ2-5; 7 bases map to TRBD2. The V gene end was trimmed by 6 bases and the J gene end by 11 bases; junction bases not matched to a gene: 3. The CDR3 runs 10 residues. Germline values: CDR1 MNHEY, CDR2 SMNVEV (reference sequence).

V and J are TRBV30 and TRBJ1-5; unclear D gene. Trimming left V 5 bases short and J 3 bases short, with 14 bases between. There are 14 residues in the CDR3. From germline, CDR1 is GTSNPN and CDR2 SVGIG (reference sequence). In DNA form, the CDR3 reads TGTGCCTGGCGGCGACGGGAGGACAATCAGCCCCAGCATTTT. This codes for CAWRRREDNQPQHF.

This chain's CDR3 is CAWRQGGETQYF. As DNA, the CDR3 is TGTGCCTGGAGACAGGGGGGAGAGACCCAGTACTTC. V gene TRBV30 combines with J gene TRBJ2-5, with 8 bases lining up with TRBD1. In germline, CDR1 is GTSNPN, CDR2 SVGIG (reference sequence). V shed 3 bases, J shed 4 bases, and the junction held 1 base outside the gene matches. The CDR3 extends over 12 amino acids.

CDR3 nucleotide sequence: TGTGCCAGCAGTCGGACTTGGGGTAGCGGGAGGGTTAACTCCTACGAGCAGTACTTC. It encodes CASSRTWGSGRVNSYEQYF. The genes are TRBV2 and TRBJ2-7; 11 bases are a match to TRBD2. Germline V lookup: CDR1 SNHLY, CDR2 FYNNEI. The length of the CDR3 is 19 residues. Unmatched junction bases numbered 15, after V lost 5 bases and J lost 0 bases.

Only a few counts were recorded for this clone. V gene TRBV28 combines with J gene TRBJ2-1, with TRBD1 matching 9 bases. The V and J ends lost 5 bases and 2 bases, in that order; junction bases with no gene match: 4. CDR3 length: 15 amino acids. Germline values: CDR1 MDHEN, CDR2 SYDVKM. The CDR3 loop is CASSPTGGAYNEQFF. CDR3 coding DNA: TGTGCCAGCAGTCCAACAGGGGGCGCCTACAATGAGCAGTTCTTC.

V usage is TRBV30 and J usage is TRBJ1-1, with D perhaps matching TRBD1 (5 bases). Germline assignment: CDR1 GTSNPN and CDR2 SVGIG (reference sequence). The V end lost 3 bases, the J end lost 3 bases, and 17 bases lay between the germline ends. The CDR3 covers 15 residues. CDR3 sequence reads: CAWRGGPPGYTEAFF. The CDR3 DNA is TGTGCCTGGAGGGGGGGACCCCCGGGGTACACTGAAGCTTTCTTT. Using reference TRBV30 and TRBJ1-1 for the parts outside the CDR3, the full variable domain is SQTIHQWPATLVQPVGSPLSLECTVEGTSNPNLYWYRQAAGRGLQLLFYSVGIGQISSEVPQNLSASRPQDRQFILSSKKLLLSDSGFYLCAWRGGPPGYTEAFFGQGTRLTVV.

The chain uses TRBV9 and TRBJ2-7; no definite D call. The V end was cut by 0 bases, the J end by 4 bases, with 11 bases between. The CDR3 runs to 14 residues. Germline-derived CDR1 and CDR2 are SGDLS and YYNGEE. This chain's CDR3 is CASSVAPSPYEQYF. In nucleotides, the CDR3 is TGTGCCAGCAGCGTAGCGCCAAGCCCTTACGAGCAGTACTTC.

The chain links TRBV11-2 to TRBJ2-5; D ambiguous. The DNA end lines up better with TRBJ2-7; the J call may be wrong. In germline, CDR1 is SGHAT, CDR2 FQNNGV. The CDR3 has 13 amino acids. CDR3 in amino acids: CASSYDMRGEQYF. As DNA, the CDR3 is TGTGCCAGCAGTTACGATATGCGCGGCGAGCAGTACTTC.

The gene calls are TRBV5-4 and TRBJ2-2; D is possibly TRBD2 (5 bases). V lost 7 bases to trimming and J lost 1 base, with 11 bases between them. CDR1 is SGHNT and CDR2 is YYREEE in the germline V gene (reference sequence). The CDR3 runs 14 residues. For the CDR3, the DNA is TGTGCCAGCGGGAGCCCCTGGAACACCGGGGAGCTGTTTTTT. Encoded protein: CASGSPWNTGELFF.

The chain recombines TRBV4-2 with TRBJ2-7, with D tentatively TRBD2 (6 bases). The CDR3 extends over 19 amino acids. V dropped 2 bases and J dropped 4 bases, with 27 bases sitting between them. Germline CDR1 reads LGHNA; CDR2 reads YNFKEQ. CDR3 loop: CASSQKAHFGQAGAYEQYF. In DNA, the CDR3 is TGTGCCAGCAGCCAAAAGGCGCACTTTGGGCAAGCGGGCGCGTACGAGCAGTACTTC.

J is TRBJ2-1 and V is TRBV2, with TRBD2 identical over 10 bases. V was clipped by 1 base and J by 10 bases; unmatched bases: 4. This CDR3 is built from 14 residues. CDR1 SNHLY and CDR2 FYNNEI come from the germline V gene. CDR3 region: CASSEGLAGSEQFF. The DNA for the CDR3 is TGTGCCAGCAGTGAAGGACTAGCGGGTTCCGAGCAGTTCTTC.

The chain links TRBV6-5 to TRBJ2-2; no firm D call. The V end was cut by 5 bases, the J end by 6 bases, with 16 bases between. From germline, CDR1 is MNHEY and CDR2 SVGAGI. The CDR3 consists of 15 residues. This CDR3 reads CASSPSSPPAGELFF. CDR3 in DNA: TGTGCCAGCAGTCCCTCTTCCCCGCCGGCCGGGGAGCTGTTTTTT.

This chain connects TRBV5-6 to TRBJ2-5; TRBD2 aligns across 10 bases. The length of the CDR3 is 15 residues. Germline V gene lookup returns CDR1 SGHDT and CDR2 YYEEEE. V was pared by 4 bases and J by 5 bases, with 8 bases of the junction left unmatched. The CDR3 DNA is TGTGCCAGCAGCCTCAGCGGGAGGGCCGGGGAGACCCAGTACTTC. It specifies CASSLSGRAGETQYF. Variable domain in full (rest from reference TRBV5-6 and TRBJ2-5): DAGVTQSPTHLIKTRGQQVTLRCSPKSGHDTVSWYQQALGQGPQFIFQYYEEEERQRGNFPDRFSGHQFPNYSSELNVNALLLGDSALYLCASSLSGRAGETQYFGPGTRLLVL.

CDR3 sequence: CASTGQGRNEQFF. The CDR3 DNA reads as TGTGCCAGCACGGGACAGGGTCGTAATGAGCAGTTCTTC. The rearrangement joins TRBV6-5 to TRBJ2-1; 9 bases match TRBD1. The CDR3 loop spans 13 amino acids. The germline CDR1 and CDR2 sequences are MNHEY and SVGAGI. J lost 7 bases, V lost 7 bases, and 5 bases had no gene match.

The V gene is TRBV5-4, the J gene TRBJ2-1; TRBD2 aligns across 14 bases. CDR1 is SGHNT and CDR2 is YYREEE in the germline V gene (reference sequence). Unmatched junction bases numbered 5, after V lost 6 bases and J lost 6 bases. The CDR3 totals 15 residues. CDR3 in amino acids: CASTRTSGRTNEQFF. In DNA form, the CDR3 reads TGTGCCAGCACCCGGACTAGCGGGAGGACCAATGAGCAGTTCTTC.

This clone has a handful of counts. V gene TRBV19 combines with J gene TRBJ2-3; 12 positions match TRBD1. The CDR3 loop spans 14 amino acids. The germline V gene encodes CDR1 LNHDA and CDR2 SQIVND (reference sequence). V shed 5 bases and J 8 bases; nucleotides not matched to a gene: 5. Here the CDR3 DNA reads TGTGCCAGTAGTTTGGGACAGGGGGCACTTACGCAGTATTTT. Translation gives CASSLGQGALTQYF.

CDR3: CASSPGRGDGYTF. CDR3 sequence (DNA): TGTGCCAGCAGCCCTGGCAGGGGGGATGGCTACACCTTC. The genes are TRBV6-1 and TRBJ1-2, with TRBD1 identical over 7 bases. The V gene end was trimmed by 6 bases and the J gene end by 6 bases; junction bases not matched to a gene: 7. Per the germline V gene, CDR1 is MNHNS and CDR2 is SASEGT. The CDR3 is 13 amino acids.